A selection of T cell receptor beta chains follows, all from one sample in a study of neurological immune-mediated disorders. TCRdb fed the 5' RACE reads into MiXCR, producing one record per CDR3 protein. Of roughly 100,000 distinct CDR3 sequences in the sample, under 4.5% are singletons; the top ten hold around 3.2%. Specimen: PBMCs. These TCRs come from a woman aged 45-59 years with multiple sclerosis. The CDR3 runs from the conserved cysteine through the conserved F or W. D genes are given only for firm matches. Clone size is not always given. Where it is, it says once, few, many or a class for expanded clones.

TRBD1,TRBJ1-6,many,TRBV20-1,TGCAGTGCTTCGACAGGGTATAATTCACCCCTCCACTTT,CSASTGYNSPLHF
-,TRBJ2-1,many,TRBV19,TGTGCCAGTAGTAGGGCCTACAATGAGCAGTTCTTC,CASSRAYNEQFF
-,TRBJ1-1,many,TRBV20-1,TGCAGTGCTTCTAACCCGGTCACAGTGAACACTGAAGCTTTCTTT,CSASNPVTVNTEAFF
-,TRBJ1-2,many,TRBV20-1,TGCAGTGCCGGAGCGGAGGCCGACTATGGCTACACCTTC,CSAGAEADYGYTF
-,TRBJ2-6,many,TRBV12-3/TRBV12-4,TGTGCCAGCATCTTCTCAGGGGCCAACGTCCTGACTTTC,CASIFSGANVLTF
TRBD1,TRBJ2-7,many,TRBV29-1,TGCAGCGTTGATGAGCGGACAGGGGGTTTGTACGAGCAGTACTTC,CSVDERTGGLYEQYF
-,TRBJ1-2,-,TRBV6-5,TGTTCCAGCAGTTACTGGGGTGGCGGCTACACCTTC,CSSSYWGGGYTF
TRBD1,TRBJ1-4,many,TRBV20-1,TGCAGTCCTACCAAGGACAGGGGCGAAAAACTGTTTTTT,CSPTKDRGEKLFF
-,TRBJ1-5,few,TRBV12-3/TRBV12-4,TGTGCCAGCAGGGTAGGGGCGAGCAATAAGACCCAGAATTTT,CASRVGASNKTQNF
-,TRBJ1-2,few,TRBV29-1,TGCAGCGTCAGCATAAGTACGGGGAATGGCTACACCTTC,CSVSISTGNGYTF
-,TRBJ2-1,many,TRBV24-1,TGTGCCCCCCAGGACTGGTCGAGCTCCTACAATGAGCAGTTCTTC,CAPQDWSSSYNEQFF
TRBD2,TRBJ2-3,many,TRBV7-9,TGTGCCAGCAGCAGTTTAGCGGGCCCGAACACAGATACGCAGTATTTT,CASSSLAGPNTDTQYF
TRBD1,TRBJ1-3,many,TRBV11-2,TGTGCCAGCAGCCCACAGGGGGCGCGAGGAAACACCATATATTTT,CASSPQGARGNTIYF